This is a list of T cell receptor beta chains from one sample in a study of T cell responses to AZD1222 COVID-19 vaccine. The table came from immunoSEQ multiplex PCR; TCRdb's copy has only in-frame clones and leaves some out. The sample contains roughly 150,000 clones, nearly 95% of which appear only once. Sequencing used peripheral blood, obtained on day 0 of AZD1222 vaccination. The receptors shown here come from an adult in good health. CDR3s include the opening cysteine and the closing phenylalanine or tryptophan. The D gene is left open where the match is weak. Clone sizes are given selectively: once, few, many, or a class where the clone is expanded.

abundance: once; j_gene: TRBJ2-1; d_gene: .; v_gene: TRBV10-1; CDR3aa: CASSEWSRRADEQFF; CDR3nt: TGCGCCAGCAGTGAGTGGTCCCGCCGGGCGGATGAGCAGTTCTTC
abundance: .; j_gene: TRBJ1-1; d_gene: TRBD1; v_gene: TRBV25-1; CDR3aa: CASSPIPQGADTEAFF; CDR3nt: TGTGCCAGCAGCCCAATCCCGCAGGGGGCTGACACTGAAGCTTTCTTT
abundance: .; j_gene: TRBJ2-5; d_gene: .; v_gene: TRBV19; CDR3aa: CASMNSRKETQYF; CDR3nt: TGTGCCAGTATGAACAGCCGCAAAGAGACCCAGTACTTC
abundance: .; j_gene: TRBJ1-1; d_gene: .; v_gene: TRBV13; CDR3aa: CASSAHPRHGNTEAFF; CDR3nt: TGTGCCAGCAGCGCCCACCCCCGACACGGGAACACTGAAGCTTTCTTT
abundance: .; j_gene: TRBJ2-7; d_gene: TRBD2; v_gene: TRBV6-5; CDR3aa: CASSLERGGTYEQYF; CDR3nt: TGTGCCAGCAGTTTAGAGCGGGGGGGTACCTACGAGCAGTACTTC
abundance: .; j_gene: TRBJ2-1; d_gene: TRBD2; v_gene: TRBV2; CDR3aa: CASSEAGDYGGEQFF; CDR3nt: TGTGCCAGCAGTGAAGCCGGGGACTACGGGGGTGAGCAGTTCTTC
abundance: .; j_gene: TRBJ2-1; d_gene: .; v_gene: TRBV10-3; CDR3aa: CAIRDGRSLNEQFF; CDR3nt: TGTGCCATCAGGGACGGTAGGTCACTCAATGAGCAGTTCTTC
abundance: once; j_gene: TRBJ2-7; d_gene: TRBD1; v_gene: TRBV28; CDR3aa: CASSLSAQGIKSYEQYF; CDR3nt: TGTGCCAGCAGTTTATCGGCACAGGGGATAAAGTCCTACGAGCAGTACTTC
abundance: .; j_gene: TRBJ1-5; d_gene: .; v_gene: TRBV20-1; CDR3aa: CSASREDQPQHF; CDR3nt: TGCAGTGCTAGTCGGGAGGATCAGCCCCAGCATTTT
abundance: .; j_gene: TRBJ2-5; d_gene: TRBD1; v_gene: TRBV25-1; CDR3aa: CASSEPAGGSETQYF; CDR3nt: TGTGCCAGCAGTGAACCGGCAGGGGGCAGTGAGACCCAGTACTTC
abundance: .; j_gene: TRBJ2-6; d_gene: .; v_gene: TRBV21-1; CDR3aa: CASTLNGTGKNAGANVLTF; CDR3nt: TGTGCCAGCACCCTTAACGGGACAGGGAAAAACGCTGGGGCCAACGTCCTGACTTTC
abundance: .; j_gene: TRBJ2-7; d_gene: .; v_gene: TRBV18; CDR3aa: CASSPGLTLQYEQYF; CDR3nt: TGTGCCAGCTCACCAGGTTTAACTCTTCAGTACGAGCAGTACTTC
abundance: .; j_gene: TRBJ2-7; d_gene: .; v_gene: TRBV23-1; CDR3aa: CASSQEGGVYEQYF; CDR3nt: TGCGCCAGCAGTCAAGAAGGGGGAGTCTACGAGCAGTACTTC
abundance: .; j_gene: TRBJ2-3; d_gene: TRBD2; v_gene: TRBV5-1; CDR3aa: CASSSQGISGSGTDTQYF; CDR3nt: TGCGCCAGCAGCTCACAGGGTATTAGCGGGAGTGGGACAGATACGCAGTATTTT
abundance: once; j_gene: TRBJ2-1; d_gene: .; v_gene: TRBV3-1/TRBV3-2; CDR3aa: CASSQEGMGRSVYNEQFF; CDR3nt: TGTGCCAGCAGCCAAGAGGGGATGGGTCGTAGCGTATACAATGAGCAGTTCTTC
abundance: once; j_gene: TRBJ2-2; d_gene: TRBD1; v_gene: TRBV7-2; CDR3aa: CASSFSGTGNTGELFF; CDR3nt: TGTGCCAGCAGCTTCTCCGGGACAGGGAACACCGGGGAGCTGTTTTTT
abundance: .; j_gene: TRBJ1-1; d_gene: TRBD1; v_gene: TRBV10-3; CDR3aa: CAIKDREGEAFF; CDR3nt: TGTGCCATCAAAGACAGGGAGGGTGAAGCTTTCTTT
abundance: .; j_gene: TRBJ2-7; d_gene: .; v_gene: TRBV2; CDR3aa: CASRETEQYF; CDR3nt: TGTGCCAGCAGGGAGACGGAGCAGTACTTC
abundance: once; j_gene: TRBJ1-4; d_gene: TRBD1; v_gene: TRBV10-1; CDR3aa: CASSDPTGGICEKLFF; CDR3nt: TGCGCCAGCAGCGACCCGACAGGGGGTATTTGTGAAAAACTGTTTTTT
abundance: .; j_gene: TRBJ1-2; d_gene: TRBD1; v_gene: TRBV6-5; CDR3aa: CASSPTTGGRGYTF; CDR3nt: TGTGCCAGCAGTCCCACGACAGGGGGACGAGGCTACACCTTC
abundance: few; j_gene: TRBJ1-2; d_gene: .; v_gene: TRBV6-6; CDR3aa: CAIGGAFYGYTF; CDR3nt: TGTGCCATAGGGGGAGCGTTCTATGGCTACACCTTC
abundance: once; j_gene: TRBJ2-4; d_gene: .; v_gene: TRBV11-2; CDR3aa: CASSPAGSGLNIQYF; CDR3nt: TGTGCCAGCAGCCCGGCGGGGTCAGGTCTGAACATTCAGTACTTC
abundance: .; j_gene: TRBJ2-3; d_gene: .; v_gene: TRBV30; CDR3aa: CAWRGGTNTDTQYF; CDR3nt: TGTGCCTGGAGGGGCGGGACGAACACAGATACGCAGTATTTT
abundance: .; j_gene: TRBJ2-5; d_gene: .; v_gene: TRBV12-3/TRBV12-4; CDR3aa: CASSFLGWETQYF; CDR3nt: TGTGCCAGCAGTTTTCTCGGGTGGGAGACCCAGTACTTC
abundance: .; j_gene: TRBJ2-2; d_gene: TRBD1; v_gene: TRBV27; CDR3aa: CASSLEGARTGELFF; CDR3nt: TGTGCCAGCAGTTTAGAGGGGGCGCGGACCGGGGAGCTGTTTTTT
abundance: .; j_gene: TRBJ1-1; d_gene: .; v_gene: TRBV21-1; CDR3aa: CASIDRYTEAFF; CDR3nt: TGTGCCAGCATCGACAGGTACACTGAAGCTTTCTTT
abundance: .; j_gene: TRBJ2-7; d_gene: .; v_gene: TRBV15; CDR3aa: CATSRSGVPYEQYF; CDR3nt: TGTGCCACCAGCAGATCGGGAGTTCCCTACGAGCAGTACTTC
abundance: once; j_gene: TRBJ1-1; d_gene: .; v_gene: TRBV12-5; CDR3aa: CASAMDGNTEAFF; CDR3nt: TGTGCTAGTGCCATGGACGGGAACACTGAAGCTTTCTTT
abundance: .; j_gene: TRBJ2-1; d_gene: TRBD2; v_gene: TRBV24-1; CDR3aa: CATSDLRGRYPNEQFF; CDR3nt: TGTGCCACCAGTGATTTGCGCGGGAGATATCCCAATGAGCAGTTCTTC
abundance: .; j_gene: TRBJ2-1; d_gene: .; v_gene: TRBV9; CDR3aa: CASSPLLSRSYNEQFF; CDR3nt: TGTGCCAGCAGCCCGTTACTTTCTAGGTCCTACAATGAGCAGTTCTTC
abundance: .; j_gene: TRBJ2-5; d_gene: .; v_gene: TRBV14; CDR3aa: CASSQVGYQETQYF; CDR3nt: TGTGCCAGCAGCCAAGTAGGGTACCAAGAGACCCAGTACTTC
abundance: .; j_gene: TRBJ1-4; d_gene: .; v_gene: TRBV30; CDR3aa: CAWSAWGQGSGEKLFF; CDR3nt: TGTGCCTGGAGTGCCTGGGGGCAGGGGTCGGGGGAAAAACTGTTTTTT
abundance: .; j_gene: TRBJ2-3; d_gene: .; v_gene: TRBV5-1; CDR3aa: CASSSGILGSGGTDTQYF; CDR3nt: TGCGCCAGCAGCTCTGGGATCCTGGGGTCGGGGGGCACAGATACGCAGTATTTT
abundance: .; j_gene: TRBJ2-2; d_gene: .; v_gene: TRBV10-3; CDR3aa: CALRVPSSTGELFF; CDR3nt: TGTGCGCTCAGGGTGCCCTCTTCCACCGGGGAGCTGTTTTTT
abundance: .; j_gene: TRBJ1-4; d_gene: .; v_gene: TRBV2; CDR3aa: CASSLAGFSTNEKLFF; CDR3nt: TGTGCCAGCAGTCTAGCCGGGTTCTCCACTAATGAAAAACTGTTTTTT
abundance: once; j_gene: TRBJ1-4; d_gene: .; v_gene: TRBV19; CDR3aa: CASRTLLAGSEKLFF; CDR3nt: TGTGCCAGTAGAACGTTATTGGCAGGGAGTGAAAAACTGTTTTTT
abundance: .; j_gene: TRBJ1-5; d_gene: TRBD1; v_gene: TRBV5-1; CDR3aa: CASSLSGGQGQPQHF; CDR3nt: TGCGCCAGCAGCTTGTCAGGGGGGCAGGGGCAGCCCCAGCATTTT
abundance: once; j_gene: TRBJ1-2; d_gene: .; v_gene: TRBV30; CDR3aa: CAWRVGAGGYTF; CDR3nt: TGTGCCTGGAGGGTCGGCGCTGGGGGCTACACCTTC
abundance: .; j_gene: TRBJ1-1; d_gene: TRBD1; v_gene: TRBV5-8; CDR3aa: CASSLEAGGPTEAFF; CDR3nt: TGTGCCAGCAGCTTGGAGGCAGGGGGCCCGACTGAAGCTTTCTTT
abundance: .; j_gene: TRBJ1-6; d_gene: .; v_gene: TRBV3-1/TRBV3-2; CDR3aa: CASSQDAGSNSPLHF; CDR3nt: TGTGCCAGCAGCCAAGATGCAGGGAGTAATTCACCCCTCCACTTT
abundance: .; j_gene: TRBJ1-1; d_gene: TRBD1; v_gene: TRBV4-2; CDR3aa: CASSQGGARGSEAFF; CDR3nt: TGTGCCAGCAGCCAAGGGGGGGCCAGGGGGTCTGAAGCTTTCTTT
abundance: .; j_gene: TRBJ2-7; d_gene: .; v_gene: TRBV30; CDR3aa: CAWRGDKTYEQYF; CDR3nt: TGTGCCTGGAGAGGGGACAAGACCTACGAGCAGTACTTC
abundance: .; j_gene: TRBJ2-7; d_gene: .; v_gene: TRBV12-2; CDR3aa: CASRLVWDSPYEQYF; CDR3nt: TGTGCAAGTCGCTTAGTGTGGGACAGTCCCTACGAGCAGTACTTC
abundance: .; j_gene: TRBJ1-2; d_gene: TRBD1; v_gene: TRBV7-3; CDR3aa: CASSRIPGTGTYGYTF; CDR3nt: TGTGCCAGCAGCAGAATTCCAGGGACAGGCACCTATGGCTACACCTTC
abundance: once; j_gene: TRBJ1-5; d_gene: .; v_gene: TRBV15; CDR3aa: CATSRDAGEAPNQPQHF; CDR3nt: TGTGCCACCAGCAGAGATGCAGGGGAAGCTCCCAATCAGCCCCAGCATTTT
abundance: .; j_gene: TRBJ1-5; d_gene: .; v_gene: TRBV19; CDR3aa: CASKSRLDQPQHF; CDR3nt: TGTGCCAGTAAGTCCAGGCTGGATCAGCCCCAGCATTTT
abundance: .; j_gene: TRBJ2-3; d_gene: .; v_gene: TRBV4-3; CDR3aa: CASSQVATSTASTDTQYF; CDR3nt: TGCGCCAGCAGCCAAGTCGCCACCTCGACCGCTAGCACAGATACGCAGTATTTT
abundance: .; j_gene: TRBJ2-5; d_gene: TRBD2; v_gene: TRBV15; CDR3aa: CATSRVRGTSGRLTQYF; CDR3nt: TGTGCCACCAGCAGAGTCCGCGGGACTAGCGGGAGGCTGACCCAGTACTTC
abundance: .; j_gene: TRBJ1-5; d_gene: .; v_gene: TRBV24-1; CDR3aa: CATSDFSGNQPQHF; CDR3nt: TGTGCCACCAGTGATTTTTCAGGGAATCAGCCCCAGCATTTT
abundance: .; j_gene: TRBJ2-6; d_gene: .; v_gene: TRBV24-1; CDR3aa: CATSDPDRLDGRGANVLTF; CDR3nt: TGTGCCACCAGTGATCCCGACAGGCTCGACGGGAGGGGGGCCAACGTCCTGACTTTC
abundance: .; j_gene: TRBJ1-4; d_gene: .; v_gene: TRBV4-2; CDR3aa: CASSQDLRDVGLSNEKLFF; CDR3nt: TGTGCCAGCAGCCAAGATTTAAGAGATGTTGGGTTAAGCAATGAAAAACTGTTTTTT
abundance: .; j_gene: TRBJ1-4; d_gene: .; v_gene: TRBV6-6; CDR3aa: CASAFRGATNEKLFF; CDR3nt: TGTGCCAGCGCTTTCCGCGGGGCAACTAATGAAAAACTGTTTTTT
abundance: many; j_gene: TRBJ2-2; d_gene: .; v_gene: TRBV25-1; CDR3aa: CASSVLGNTGELFF; CDR3nt: TGTGCCAGCAGTGTGCTGGGCAACACCGGGGAGCTGTTTTTT
abundance: few; j_gene: TRBJ1-5; d_gene: .; v_gene: TRBV6-5; CDR3aa: CASSYTGLGGQPQHF; CDR3nt: TGTGCCAGCAGTTACACAGGGCTTGGGGGTCAGCCCCAGCATTTT
abundance: .; j_gene: TRBJ1-4; d_gene: .; v_gene: TRBV30; CDR3aa: CASDTENEKLFF; CDR3nt: TGTGCCTCGGACACGGAAAATGAAAAACTGTTTTTT